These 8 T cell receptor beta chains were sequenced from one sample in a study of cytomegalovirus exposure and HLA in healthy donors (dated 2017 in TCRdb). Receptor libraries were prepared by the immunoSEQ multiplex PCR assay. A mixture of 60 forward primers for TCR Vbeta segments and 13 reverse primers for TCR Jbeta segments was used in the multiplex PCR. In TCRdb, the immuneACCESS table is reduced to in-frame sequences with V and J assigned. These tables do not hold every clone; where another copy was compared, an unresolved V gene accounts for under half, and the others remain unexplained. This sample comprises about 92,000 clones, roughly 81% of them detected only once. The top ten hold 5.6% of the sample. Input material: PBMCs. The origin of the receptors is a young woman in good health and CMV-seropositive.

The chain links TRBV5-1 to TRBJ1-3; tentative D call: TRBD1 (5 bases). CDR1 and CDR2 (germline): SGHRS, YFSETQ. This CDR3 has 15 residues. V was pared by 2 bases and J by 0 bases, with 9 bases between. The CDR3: CASSFDRISGNTIYF. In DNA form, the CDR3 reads TGCGCCAGCAGCTTCGACAGAATCTCTGGAAACACCATATATTTT.

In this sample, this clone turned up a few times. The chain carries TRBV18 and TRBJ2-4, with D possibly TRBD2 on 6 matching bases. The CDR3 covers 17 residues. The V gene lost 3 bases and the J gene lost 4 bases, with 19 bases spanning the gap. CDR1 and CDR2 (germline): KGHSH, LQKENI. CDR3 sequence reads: CASSPGLGGERKNIQYF. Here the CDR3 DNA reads TGTGCCAGCTCACCGGGATTAGGCGGGGAGCGAAAAAACATTCAGTACTTC.

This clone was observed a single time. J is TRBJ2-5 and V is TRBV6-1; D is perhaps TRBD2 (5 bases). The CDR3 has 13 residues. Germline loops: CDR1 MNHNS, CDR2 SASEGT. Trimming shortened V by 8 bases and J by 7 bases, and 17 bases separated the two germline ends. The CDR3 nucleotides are TGTGCCAGCTACTCACCCCAACGGGGGACCCAGTACTTC. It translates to CASYSPQRGTQYF.

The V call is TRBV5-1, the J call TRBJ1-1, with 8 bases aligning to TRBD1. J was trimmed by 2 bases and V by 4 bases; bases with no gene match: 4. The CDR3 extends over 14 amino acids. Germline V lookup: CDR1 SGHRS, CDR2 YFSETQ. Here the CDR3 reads CASSADRGNTEAFF. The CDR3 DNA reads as TGCGCCAGCAGCGCCGACAGGGGAAACACTGAAGCTTTCTTT.

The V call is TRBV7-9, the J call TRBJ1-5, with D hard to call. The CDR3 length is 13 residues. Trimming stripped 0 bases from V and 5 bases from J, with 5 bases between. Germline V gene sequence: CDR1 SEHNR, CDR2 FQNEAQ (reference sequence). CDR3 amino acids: CASSLAQDQPQHF. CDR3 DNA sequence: TGTGCCAGCAGCTTAGCGCAGGATCAGCCCCAGCATTTT.

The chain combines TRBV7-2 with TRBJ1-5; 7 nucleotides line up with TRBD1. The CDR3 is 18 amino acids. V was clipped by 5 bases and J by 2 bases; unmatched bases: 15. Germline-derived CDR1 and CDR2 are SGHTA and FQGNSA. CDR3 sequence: CASSPPLGQVRGNQPQHF. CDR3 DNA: TGTGCCAGCAGCCCTCCACTAGGACAGGTTCGGGGCAATCAGCCCCAGCATTTT.

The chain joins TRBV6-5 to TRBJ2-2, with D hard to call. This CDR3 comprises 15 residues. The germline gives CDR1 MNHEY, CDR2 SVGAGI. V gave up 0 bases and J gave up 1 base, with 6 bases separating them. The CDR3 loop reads CASSYSNRNTGELFF. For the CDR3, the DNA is TGTGCCAGCAGTTACTCGAACAGGAACACCGGGGAGCTGTTTTTT.

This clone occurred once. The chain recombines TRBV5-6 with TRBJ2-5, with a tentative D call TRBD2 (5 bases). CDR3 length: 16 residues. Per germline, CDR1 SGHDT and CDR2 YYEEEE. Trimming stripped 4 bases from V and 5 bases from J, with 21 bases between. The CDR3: CASSPGPVLVEETQYF. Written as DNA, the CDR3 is TGTGCCAGCAGCCCCGGGCCCGTACTAGTTGAGGAGACCCAGTACTTC. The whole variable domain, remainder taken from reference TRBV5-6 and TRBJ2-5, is DAGVTQSPTHLIKTRGQQVTLRCSPKSGHDTVSWYQQALGQGPQFIFQYYEEEERQRGNFPDRFSGHQFPNYSSELNVNALLLGDSALYLCASSPGPVLVEETQYFGPGTRLLVL.